This T cell receptor (beta chain) comes out of a study of blood T cell repertoires in COVID-19. Study context: Samples taken during acute and convalescent COVID-19 were collected in the United States, Italy and Spain. PBMCs, B-cell-depleted T cells, or T cells were the source of the cDNA or gDNA that made up the material.

Germline V gene sequence: CDR1 SQVTM, CDR2 ANQGSEA. The CDR3 spans 13 residues. V dropped 6 bases and J dropped 3; count of bases not matched to a gene: 8. Source study methods: Estimated nucleated cell counts came from reference gene primer amplification. This table comes from immunoSEQ multiplex PCR, and its TCRdb copy is limited to in-frame clones, with some not included. V and J calls and clone size are as listed in that table; D and trimming were resolved from the DNA. The data contain tens of thousands of clones, approximately 85% of them singletons. The TCR originated in a human donor in a cohort sampled during active COVID-19. The V gene is TRBV29-1, the J gene TRBJ2-7, with 7 bases identical to TRBD1. The sample taken for sequencing was peripheral blood. The DNA of the CDR3 is TGCAGCGTATGGACAGGTTCGGTCTACGAGCAGTACTTC. This sequence encodes CSVWTGSVYEQYF.